The text below deals with one T cell receptor (beta chain). This sample was included in a study of blood T cell repertoires in COVID-19. Study background: The United States, Italy and Spain provided the acute and convalescent COVID-19 samples. Sources were T cells, B-cell-depleted T cells, or PBMCs; the material itself was cDNA or gDNA.

Per the authors' pipeline: Counts of nucleated cells, estimated from reference gene primer amplification, were obtained. Sequenced by immunoSEQ multiplex PCR; TCRdb stores in-frame clones only, minus some. D and trimming come from the DNA, and the V and J calls and clone size come from that table. The table includes under 45,000 clones, about four fifths detected once. The CDR3 loop spans 18 amino acids. The germline CDR1 and CDR2 sequences are LGHDT and YNNKEL (reference sequence). V shed 7 bases, J shed 1 base, and the junction held 17 bases outside the gene matches. The chain uses TRBV3-1 (or the pseudogene TRBV3-2) and TRBJ2-5, with 8 nucleotides matching TRBD2. The sequencing sample was made of peripheral blood. The TCR sequence derives from a woman of 80 years or more with active or convalescent COVID-19. The CDR3 reads CASTPFGGRTSLQETQYF. In DNA form, the CDR3 reads TGTGCCAGCACCCCGTTTGGCGGGAGGACAAGCCTCCAAGAGACCCAGTACTTC.